This record looks at one T cell receptor beta chain sequence and its context. The antigen remains undetermined. The germline V gene has CDR1 DFQATT and CDR2 SNEGSKA (reference sequence). CDR3 size: 16 residues. V was pared by 2 bases and J by 0 bases, with 6 bases of the junction left unmatched. Attachment of unique molecular identifiers to individual cDNA molecules was performed. TCRdb called the 5' RACE reads again in MiXCR, with one record for every CDR3 protein. The sample has approximately 74,000 distinct CDR3 sequences; around 14% are singletons. This record comes from a study of early T cells in non-severe SARS-CoV-2 infection. Findings and caveats of the study: Lookups in VDJdb leaned toward anti-spike CD8 responses and missed private and CD4 specificities.

This receptor was taken from an adult who was a healthcare worker with PCR-confirmed SARS-CoV-2 infection or an uninfected control (not recorded which). Sequenced input: whole blood. This rearrangement joins TRBV20-1 to TRBJ2-5; 10 bases agree with TRBD2. The CDR3 DNA reads as TGCAGTGCTAGACTAGCGGGGGATATGTACCAAGAGACCCAGTACTTC. Translating gives CSARLAGDMYQETQYF.